Below, 27 T cell receptor beta chains from the same sample are listed, as sequenced in a study of neurological immune-mediated disorders. Each CDR3 protein gets one entry after TCRdb re-called the 5' RACE reads with MiXCR. The sample includes fewer than 45,000 distinct CDR3 sequences, about 2.3% of them seen just once. Sequencing used PBMCs. All receptors derive from a man aged 25-40 years with multiple sclerosis.

In this sample, this clonotype turned up many times. The V and J genes are TRBV20-1 and TRBJ2-7; 9 nucleotides agree with TRBD2. CDR1 and CDR2 (germline): DFQATT, SNEGSKA (reference sequence). This CDR3 is built from 14 residues. With V trimmed by 2 bases and J by 6 bases, 8 bases remained unmatched. The CDR3 DNA sequence: TGCAGTGCTAGATCGGGCGGGGGGGCCGCCGAGCAGTACTTC. It codes for CSARSGGGAAEQYF.

On this clonotype: No conserved phenylalanine or tryptophan ends this CDR3, so it is likely a read error. The genes are TRBV6-2 or TRBV6-3 and TRBJ1-5; D is perhaps TRBD1 (6 bases). The CDR3 covers 14 residues. V was cut by 5 bases and J by 8 bases, with 16 bases left in between. Germline V CDR1 and CDR2: MNHEY, SVGEGT. CDR3 in DNA: TGTGCCAGCAGTACGGCAGGGGCCGGGGAGCCCCAGCATTAT. Its protein is CASSTAGAGEPQHY.

This clonotype was found many times. The V and J genes are TRBV7-2 and TRBJ2-5; TRBD1 might be the D (5 bases). Germline V gene sequence: CDR1 SGHTA, CDR2 FQGNSA. The CDR3 is made up of 14 amino acids. Trimming took 4 bases from V and 1 from J, leaving 10 bases between them. The CDR3 DNA sequence: TGTGCCAGCAGCTCTACAGGAATCCAAGAGACCCAGTACTTC. Translating it yields CASSSTGIQETQYF.

This clonotype counts as medium-sized (0.01 to 0.1%). V and J are TRBV20-1 and TRBJ2-5, with 12 nucleotides matching TRBD1. The germline V gene has CDR1 DFQATT and CDR2 SNEGSKA (reference sequence). J gave up 4 bases and V 1 base, and 10 bases lay outside the gene matches. This CDR3 contains 17 residues. The CDR3: CSARGGQGQGAGETQYF. CDR3 nucleotide sequence: TGCAGTGCTAGAGGAGGCCAGGGACAGGGGGCGGGAGAGACCCAGTACTTC.

This clonotype was picked up many times. The genes are TRBV20-1 and TRBJ2-7; 9 nucleotides align to TRBD2. The germline V gene has CDR1 DFQATT and CDR2 SNEGSKA (reference sequence). The CDR3 extends over 13 amino acids. The J segment lost 2 bases and the V segment lost 3 bases, leaving 2 bases of the junction unmatched. CDR3 nucleotide sequence: TGCAGTGCTAGGACTAGCGGTGCCTACGAGCAGTACTTC. It encodes CSARTSGAYEQYF.

The sample holds a few counts of this clonotype. V and J are TRBV20-1 and TRBJ1-5; D is perhaps TRBD1 (6 bases). The length of the CDR3 is 15 residues. Trimming left V 3 bases short and J 2 bases short, with 14 bases between. CDR1 is DFQATT, CDR2 SNEGSKA, per germline (reference sequence). CDR3 amino acids: CSASSGAGGNQPQHF. The CDR3 region has the DNA TGCAGTGCTAGTTCAGGGGCGGGTGGCAATCAGCCCCAGCATTTT.

This clonotype was seen ten or more times. The chain links TRBV20-1 to TRBJ2-1; 9 bases agree with TRBD2. Germline CDR1 reads DFQATT; CDR2 reads SNEGSKA (reference sequence). After removal of 6 bases from V and 5 bases from J, the junction contained 8 bases not matched to a gene. The CDR3 runs 14 residues. The CDR3 here is CSARGAGGDNEQFF. The CDR3 nucleotides read TGCAGTGCCCGGGGGGCGGGAGGGGACAATGAGCAGTTCTTC.

This clonotype has at least ten counts. The J gene is TRBJ2-1, the V gene TRBV6-5; D is perhaps TRBD1 or TRBD2 (5 bases each). CDR1 and CDR2 (germline): MNHEY, SVGAGI. The CDR3 runs to 15 residues. Trimming cost V 2 bases and J 10 bases, with 18 bases left between them. CDR3 bases: TGTGCCAGCAGTTACGATCTTTCAGGGAGTCGCGAGCAGTTCTTC. This sequence encodes CASSYDLSGSREQFF.

This clonotype showed up many times. The chain uses TRBV12-3 or TRBV12-4 and TRBJ1-5; 7 nucleotides agree with TRBD1. This CDR3 contains 14 residues. Trimming cost V 5 bases and J 4 bases; bases outside gene matches: 5. CDR3 sequence reads: CASSGTAGNQPQHF. The CDR3 DNA follows: TGTGCCAGCAGTGGGACAGCTGGGAATCAGCCCCAGCATTTT.

In this sample, this clonotype turned up many times. V gene TRBV6-5 combines with J gene TRBJ1-2, with TRBD1 matching 7 bases. The CDR3 contains 14 residues. Trimming removed 5 bases from V and 3 bases from J; junction bases left unmatched: 6. Germline loops: CDR1 MNHEY, CDR2 SVGAGI. CDR3 protein: CASSPGQEHYGYTF. The CDR3 nucleotides are TGTGCCAGCAGTCCCGGACAGGAGCACTATGGCTACACCTTC.

This clonotype was seen at least ten times. The chain joins TRBV5-1 to TRBJ2-1; the D gene is possibly TRBD1 (6 bases). The V and J ends lost 4 bases and 3 bases respectively, with 11 bases between them. The germline gives CDR1 SGHRS, CDR2 YFSETQ. The CDR3 sequence is 14 residues long. The CDR3 spells CASSGGQIYNEQFF. In DNA form, the CDR3 reads TGCGCCAGCAGCGGAGGACAGATCTACAATGAGCAGTTCTTC.

This clonotype was counted a few times. This may stem from a read error, because a much larger clone lies one nucleotide away. This CDR3 is missing its conserved last phenylalanine or tryptophan, likely due to a read error. The rearrangement uses TRBV20-1 and TRBJ2-1; D ambiguous. The germline V gene encodes CDR1 DFQATT and CDR2 SNEGSKA (reference sequence). This CDR3 has 13 amino acids. Trimming took off 3 bases at V and 4 bases at J, with 10 bases between the two ends. The CDR3 nucleotides are TGCAGTGCTAGTCCAGTGAATTACAATGAGCAGTTCTGC. Its protein product is CSASPVNYNEQFC.

This clonotype was counted at least ten times. The rearrangement links TRBV7-9 to TRBJ1-1; D is uncertain. The CDR3 extends over 14 amino acids. Per germline, CDR1 SEHNR and CDR2 FQNEAQ (reference sequence). V dropped 8 bases and J dropped 0 bases, with 13 bases sitting between them. This chain's CDR3 is CASRAAALNTEAFF. The CDR3 region has the DNA TGTGCCAGCCGGGCAGCCGCTCTGAACACTGAAGCTTTCTTT.

This clonotype has ten or more counts. The junction shows a germline mismatch at one end, possibly a read error. This chain uses TRBV10-3 with TRBJ2-1; TRBD2 matches at 14 bases. The CDR3 has 15 amino acids. Germline CDR1 ENHRY, CDR2 SYGVKD. CDR3 nucleotides: TGTGCCATCAGTGGGGGAAGCGGGACTAGCGGGGGCCCCTGGTTC. Its protein is CAISGGSGTSGGPWF.

This clonotype was detected ten times or more. The V gene is TRBV4-3, the J gene TRBJ1-5; D may be TRBD1 (6 bases). The CDR3 is made up of 17 amino acids. Trimming stripped 0 bases from V and 1 base from J, with 13 bases between. CDR1 and CDR2 (germline): LGHNA, YSLEER. CDR3 bases: TGCGCCAGCAGCCAAGATCTGGGGGGCGGAAGCAATCAGCCCCAGCATTTT. Amino acid sequence: CASSQDLGGGSNQPQHF.

In its sample, this clonotype was seen many times. The J gene is TRBJ2-5, the V gene TRBV20-1; D might be TRBD2 (6 bases). The germline V gene has CDR1 DFQATT and CDR2 SNEGSKA (reference sequence). Trimming stripped 0 bases from V and 4 bases from J, with 15 bases between. This CDR3 comprises 15 residues. The CDR3 here is CSARDLGSLLETQYF. In DNA, the CDR3 is TGCAGTGCTAGAGATCTCGGGAGTCTTCTAGAGACCCAGTACTTC.

This clonotype was found many times. This chain uses TRBV7-2 with TRBJ2-1, with 12 bases identical to TRBD2. The CDR3 is made up of 17 amino acids. The V segment lost 4 bases and the J segment 8 bases; nucleotides outside the gene matches: 12. Germline V gives CDR1 SGHTA, CDR2 FQGNSA. CDR3 loop: CASSSSHLAGGNHEQFF. DNA for the CDR3: TGTGCCAGCAGCTCATCACACCTAGCGGGAGGGAACCATGAGCAGTTCTTC.

This clonotype showed up many times. This chain links TRBV20-1 with TRBJ1-1; D gene ambiguous. V was clipped by 6 bases and J by 1 base, with 9 bases between them. This CDR3 is 12 amino acids long. Germline V lookup: CDR1 DFQATT, CDR2 SNEGSKA (reference sequence). The CDR3 DNA follows: TGCAGTGCGAAATTTGGGAACACTGAAGCTTTCTTT. It specifies CSAKFGNTEAFF.

This clonotype was observed many times. The J gene is TRBJ2-6, the V gene TRBV7-9; D not certain. The CDR3 length is 16 residues. Germline V gene sequence: CDR1 SEHNR, CDR2 FQNEAQ (reference sequence). CDR3 protein: CGLFDDPGSGANVLTF. CDR3 nucleotide sequence: TGTGGGTTATTCGATGACCCCGGCTCTGGGGCCAACGTCCTGACTTTC.

This clonotype rates as medium-sized (0.01 to 0.1%). J is TRBJ1-5 and V is TRBV5-6; the D is unclear. V lost 0 bases, J lost 5 bases, and 6 bases lay in between. This CDR3 spans 13 amino acids. Germline CDR1 is SGHDT and CDR2 is YYEEEE. The CDR3 loop reads CASSLGRDQPQHF. CDR3 coding DNA: TGTGCCAGCAGCTTGGGGCGGGATCAGCCCCAGCATTTT.

There are many counts of this clonotype. The chain employs TRBV7-9 and TRBJ1-6; D is possibly TRBD1 (5 bases). Germline-derived CDR1 and CDR2 are SEHNR and FQNEAQ (reference sequence). The CDR3 totals 15 residues. Trimming shortened V by 5 bases and J by 12 bases, and 20 bases separated the two germline ends. CDR3 residues: CASSPEPSGPKPLHF. CDR3 sequence (DNA): TGTGCCAGCAGCCCCGAGCCCTCGGGGCCAAAACCCCTCCACTTT.

This clonotype was seen a few times. The chain carries TRBV20-1 and TRBJ2-5, with 9 bases that match TRBD2. Germline CDR1 reads DFQATT; CDR2 reads SNEGSKA (reference sequence). Trimming took 7 bases from V and 4 from J; bases not matched to a gene: 10. The CDR3 is 14 residues long. CDR3: CSVLSGGDRETQYF. The CDR3 bases are TGCAGTGTTCTTAGCGGGGGAGACCGAGAGACCCAGTACTTC.

This clonotype has a count of ten or more. This sequence joins TRBV20-1 and TRBJ2-3; D is uncertain. Looked up from germline, CDR1 is DFQATT and CDR2 is SNEGSKA (reference sequence). The CDR3 spans 15 residues. The V end lost 7 bases, the J end lost 3 bases, and 20 bases lay between the germline ends. The CDR3 sequence is CSGEWLGEGTDTQYF. CDR3 coding DNA: TGCAGTGGCGAGTGGCTCGGAGAAGGGACAGATACGCAGTATTTT.

This clonotype was seen at least ten times. The V gene is TRBV7-9, the J gene TRBJ1-1; possible D gene TRBD1, 6 bases. V was clipped by 3 bases and J by 4 bases, with 9 bases between them. The CDR3 has 13 residues. CDR1 is SEHNR and CDR2 is FQNEAQ in the germline V gene (reference sequence). CDR3 amino acids: CASSLGAGTEAFF. CDR3 nucleotide sequence: TGTGCCAGCAGCTTGGGGGCTGGCACTGAAGCTTTCTTT.

This clonotype was detected many times. The chain is built from TRBV6-5 and TRBJ2-4; 10 bases are shared with TRBD2. The trim removed 5 bases at V and 1 base at J, leaving 17 bases unmatched. CDR1 is MNHEY, CDR2 SVGAGI, per germline. The CDR3 runs to 20 residues. CDR3 sequence (DNA): TGTGCCAGCAGTAAACGACTAGCGGGCCGTGTTCCAAGCGCCAAAAACATTCAGTACTTC. Residues: CASSKRLAGRVPSAKNIQYF.

This clonotype has only a few counts. V gene TRBV5-1 combines with J gene TRBJ2-5, with 7 bases lining up with TRBD1. V was clipped by 2 bases and J by 5 bases; unmatched bases: 9. Germline lookup yields CDR1 SGHRS and CDR2 YFSETQ. This CDR3 comprises 15 residues. The CDR3 DNA sequence: TGCGCCAGCAGCTTACAGGGGCCCGGGCGGGAGACCCAGTACTTC. Protein product: CASSLQGPGRETQYF. Combining the CDR3 with reference TRBV5-1 and TRBJ2-5 gives the whole variable domain KAGVTQTPRYLIKTRGQQVTLSCSPISGHRSVSWYQQTPGQGLQFLFEYFSETQRNKGNFPGRFSGRQFSNSRSEMNVSTLELGDSALYLCASSLQGPGRETQYFGPGTRLLVL.

This clonotype was seen at least ten times. This chain connects TRBV25-1 to TRBJ2-1; 8 nucleotides line up with TRBD1. Per the germline V gene, CDR1 is MGHDK and CDR2 is SYGVNS. This CDR3 is built from 16 residues. V lost 3 bases to trimming and J lost 7 bases; unmatched junction nucleotides: 11. The CDR3 loop is CASSELWQGALNEQFF. In DNA form, the CDR3 reads TGTGCCAGCAGTGAGTTATGGCAGGGGGCCCTGAATGAGCAGTTCTTC.